This TCR beta chain is from a study of CD8+ T cells in alopecia areata. Whole-study context: The SALT score measured affected scalp surface percentage in treated patients.

Treatment meaning: oral pan-JAK inhibitor, 5-10 mg twice daily. The sample holds a few counts of this clone. Its cognate antigen is unknown. Trimming removed 8 bases from V and 3 bases from J, with 8 bases in between. Looked up from germline, CDR1 is SNHLY and CDR2 is FYNNEI. There are 12 residues in the CDR3. cDNA serving as the sequencing template came from extracted, reverse transcribed RNA. Here immunoSEQ multiplex PCR was the method, and the copy in TCRdb shows in-frame clones only, minus some. The sample has about 220,000 clones, about 58% seen once. General study points: Among the 100 top clones, expanded CD8+ clones, like scalp clonality, were significantly decreased by tofacitinib. Scalp and blood retained many expanded lesional clones during tofacitinib.

The sequence came from a human donor with alopecia areata. The chain uses TRBV2 and TRBJ2-1; D is perhaps TRBD1 (5 bases). The sample here was CD4+ T cells sorted from blood, taken at week 4, from a patient treated with tofacitinib. The CDR3 DNA follows: TGTGCCAGCGGTACAGGCTACAATGAGCAGTTCTTC. This sequence encodes CASGTGYNEQFF.